This T cell receptor (beta chain) originates from a study of T cell responses to AZD1222 COVID-19 vaccine. Whole-study results and caveats: The study found vaccine-associated CD4 TCRs spanning spike, dominant at 160-218 and 743-854. White British people made up most donors, females outnumbered males, and clonal diversity was possibly underestimated. Repertoires were obtained only post-peak T cell response. Spike-specific TCR repertoires showed rising breadth and depth after two AZD1222 doses.

Profiling relied on immunoSEQ multiplex PCR, and the TCRdb table lists in-frame clones only, not all of them. There are some 86,000 clones in the sample; roughly 86% occur only once, and 6.9% lies in the top ten. A word on this clone: The antigen is unknown.

This receptor was taken from an adult who received the AZD1222 COVID-19 vaccine. Here the sequenced sample was peripheral blood, taken 28 days after the second AZD1222 dose.

The CDR3 reads CASSNLDSALNEKLFF. The DNA of the CDR3 is TGTGCCAGCAGTAATTTAGACAGTGCCCTAAATGAAAAACTGTTTTTT. The J gene is TRBJ1-4, the V gene TRBV7-9; maybe TRBD1 (5 bases). V lost 6 bases, J lost 5 bases, and 19 bases lay in between. Per the germline V gene, CDR1 is SEHNR and CDR2 is FQNEAQ (reference sequence). This CDR3 has 16 amino acids.